These 11 T cell receptor beta chains share one sample of origin, sequenced in a study of Ad26.COV2.S vaccination and SARS-CoV-2 variants. Clones were read by immunoSEQ multiplex PCR, and TCRdb kept only the in-frame ones, dropping some. In the table there are around 170,000 clones, around 90% of which are singletons. The specimen comprised peripheral blood, sampled after recovery from COVID-19. The receptor source for this set is a human donor who had recovered from COVID-19.

This chain uses TRBV10-3 with TRBJ1-1, with D unclear. CDR1 ENHRY and CDR2 SYGVKD come from the germline V gene. CDR3 size: 13 residues. Trimming pared 2 bases from V and 1 base from J, leaving 5 bases between. CDR3 residues: CAISEMRNTEAFF. The CDR3 bases are TGTGCCATCAGTGAGATGCGGAACACTGAAGCTTTCTTT.

The chain links TRBV7-9 to TRBJ1-4, with 9 bases fitting TRBD1. Germline CDR1 reads SEHNR; CDR2 reads FQNEAQ (reference sequence). The CDR3 runs 14 residues. The V segment lost 5 bases and the J segment 5 bases; nucleotides outside the gene matches: 3. CDR3 residues: CASSLGTGNEKLFF. DNA of the CDR3: TGTGCCAGCAGCCTCGGGACAGGGAATGAAAAACTGTTTTTT.

The V call is TRBV7-9, the J call TRBJ1-2; D not certain. The V gene lost 1 base and the J gene lost 7 bases, with 7 bases spanning the gap. From germline, CDR1 is SEHNR and CDR2 FQNEAQ (reference sequence). The length of the CDR3 is 12 residues. CDR3 nucleotides: TGTGCCAGCAGCTTAGGGCCCGCTGGCTACACCTTC. Protein product: CASSLGPAGYTF.

The chain carries TRBV19 and TRBJ1-1; the match to TRBD1 covers 11 bases. The V segment lost 6 bases and the J segment 4 bases; nucleotides outside the gene matches: 4. This CDR3 has 14 amino acids. Germline CDR1 and CDR2: LNHDA and SQIVND (reference sequence). The CDR3 DNA follows: TGTGCCAGTAGGGACAGGGGGCTGGGCACTGAAGCTTTCTTT. Translating gives CASRDRGLGTEAFF.

This chain links TRBV7-8 with TRBJ2-5, with TRBD2 as a possible D gene (6 bases). Trimming removed 8 bases from V and 1 base from J, with 14 bases in between. This CDR3 spans 14 amino acids. CDR1 and CDR2 (germline): SGHVS, FQNEAQ. The CDR3 is CASGEGGLQETQYF. The CDR3 DNA is TGTGCCAGCGGCGAGGGAGGACTCCAAGAGACCCAGTACTTC.

The chain combines TRBV29-1 with TRBJ2-1; the D gene could be TRBD1 or TRBD2 (5 bases each). The CDR3 totals 12 residues. Germline V CDR1 and CDR2: SQVTM, ANQGSEA. The germline V and J ends were trimmed by 7 bases and 9 bases, with 16 bases remaining between them. In DNA form, the CDR3 reads TGCAGCGCTGGGACCTCCCCAATTGAGCAGTTCTTC. Its translation: CSAGTSPIEQFF.

Only a few counts were recorded for this clone. Other DNA sequences in the same sample also yield this CDR3. The V call is TRBV19, the J call TRBJ1-6, with D hard to call. V lost 3 bases and J 7 bases, leaving 10 bases between the germline ends. In germline, CDR1 is LNHDA, CDR2 SQIVND (reference sequence). CDR3 size: 14 residues. Here the CDR3 DNA reads TGTGCCAGTAGTATTGATTTGGGAAATTCACCCCTCCACTTT. It encodes CASSIDLGNSPLHF.

The chain joins TRBV6-6 to TRBJ1-1, with D possibly being TRBD1 (5 bases). Germline V lookup: CDR1 MNHNY, CDR2 SVGAGI (reference sequence). Trimming pared 6 bases from V and 8 bases from J, leaving 19 bases between. The CDR3 loop spans 14 amino acids. CDR3 loop: CASRTSMGQGEAFF. Here the CDR3 DNA reads TGTGCCAGCAGGACTTCCATGGGGCAGGGCGAAGCTTTCTTT.

This chain uses TRBV6-5 with TRBJ1-2, with a weak D call TRBD1 (5 bases). The germline gives CDR1 MNHEY, CDR2 SVGAGI. The V and J ends lost 4 bases and 4 bases respectively, with 13 bases between them. The CDR3 consists of 14 residues. The CDR3 DNA reads TGTGCCAGCAGTTTCCAGGGTGGGCGCTATGGCTACACCTTC. Translated: CASSFQGGRYGYTF.

This clone was seen only once. Just one base apart from a much larger clone, this may be a read error. The V call is TRBV6-5, the J call TRBJ2-2, with D possibly TRBD2 on 6 matching bases. This CDR3 is built from 12 residues. V lost 6 bases, J lost 7 bases, and 9 bases lay in between. Germline V CDR1 and CDR2: MNHEY, SVGAGI. The CDR3 sequence is CASSQTSGELFF. In nucleotides, the CDR3 is TGTGCCAGCAGCCAGACTAGCGGGGAGCTGTTTTTT.

The chain combines TRBV7-9 with TRBJ2-1; D is possibly TRBD2 (6 bases). Trimming shortened V by 7 bases and J by 2 bases, and 12 bases separated the two germline ends. This CDR3 region has 14 residues. CDR1 is SEHNR, CDR2 FQNEAQ, per germline (reference sequence). Written as DNA, the CDR3 is TGTGCCAGCACCCCGACTAGTGCCTACAATGAGCAGTTCTTC. Protein: CASTPTSAYNEQFF.